Below, 22 T cell receptor beta chains from the same sample are listed, as sequenced in a study of blood T cells in healthy people across ages. Alongside a J-beta primer mix, a sample-barcoded 5' primer served in a second PCR lasting 7 to 11 cycles. MiXCR, applied by TCRdb to the 5' RACE reads, yields one record per CDR3 protein. Among 750,000 to 950,000 distinct CDR3 sequences listed, 53% were seen once. The sequenced sample was blood. These receptors originate from an older man in good health.

The chain uses TRBV19 and TRBJ1-5, with 7 nucleotides matching TRBD1. This CDR3 spans 12 amino acids. Trimming cost V 10 bases and J 4 bases; bases outside gene matches: 4. Germline V gene data show CDR1 as LNHDA and CDR2 as SQIVND (reference sequence). In nucleotides, the CDR3 is TGTGCCACCGGGACAGCGAATCAGCCCCAGCATTTT. Protein sequence: CATGTANQPQHF. The full variable domain, completed using reference TRBV19 and TRBJ1-5, is DGGITQSPKYLFRKEGQNVTLSCEQNLNHDAMYWYRQDPGQGLRLIYYSQIVNDFQKGDIAEGYSVSREKKESFPLTVTSAQKNPTAFYLCATGTANQPQHFGDGTRLSIL.

The CDR3 region has the DNA TGCGCCAGCAGCTTGCCCACGGGAGGGGGCTATGGCTACACCTTC. Translated: CASSLPTGGGYGYTF. This sequence joins TRBV5-1 and TRBJ1-2, with D perhaps matching TRBD1 (6 bases). V lost 1 base to trimming and J lost 4 bases, with 14 bases between them. Germline V gives CDR1 SGHRS, CDR2 YFSETQ. This CDR3 spans 15 amino acids.

The chain is built from TRBV15 and TRBJ2-5, with D tentatively TRBD2 (6 bases). Trimming removed 2 bases at V and 4 bases at J, with 20 bases between. Germline V gene data show CDR1 as LNHNV and CDR2 as YYDKDF (reference sequence). The CDR3 sequence is 17 residues long. As DNA, the CDR3 is TGTGCCACCAGCAGACCGGATCTAGCGACCACCCTAGAGACCCAGTACTTC. Amino acids: CATSRPDLATTLETQYF.

This sequence joins TRBV20-1 and TRBJ1-1; possible D gene TRBD1, 6 bases. CDR3 length equals 15 residues. CDR1 DFQATT and CDR2 SNEGSKA come from the germline V gene (reference sequence). V was clipped by 1 base and J by 0 bases, with 12 bases between them. The CDR3, as DNA: TGCAGTGCTAGAGTACCCGGGGGCGTGAACACTGAAGCTTTCTTT. Its protein product is CSARVPGGVNTEAFF.

This chain connects TRBV3-1 to TRBJ1-2; a weak D match, TRBD1 (5 bases). Germline V gene lookup returns CDR1 LGHDT and CDR2 YNNKEL (reference sequence). CDR3 length: 15 residues. V was trimmed by 2 bases and J by 2 bases, leaving 12 bases between them. CDR3 region: CASSQLWDGNYGYTF. In DNA form, the CDR3 reads TGTGCCAGCAGCCAACTCTGGGACGGCAACTATGGCTACACCTTC.

This clonotype was counted only a few times. The chain uses TRBV6-5 and TRBJ1-5, with 9 bases aligning to TRBD1. Germline V gene lookup returns CDR1 MNHEY and CDR2 SVGAGI. Germline trimming cut 5 bases from V and 2 bases from J; bases unmatched to any gene: 4. The CDR3 spans 15 residues. CDR3: CASSPGQGGNQPQHF. The CDR3 DNA reads TGTGCCAGCAGTCCGGGACAGGGTGGCAATCAGCCCCAGCATTTT.

The chain has TRBV10-3 and TRBJ1-5, with D possibly matching TRBD1 (6 bases). CDR3 length: 15 residues. Trimming took 10 bases from V and 5 from J, leaving 21 bases between them. Germline V gene lookup returns CDR1 ENHRY and CDR2 SYGVKD. The CDR3 sequence: CASSGDKSFYQPQHF. The CDR3 coding sequence is TGTGCCAGTTCGGGGGACAAATCGTTCTATCAGCCCCAGCATTTT.

CDR3 in DNA: TGTGCCAGCAAGACCCTTCAGGGGACAGACATCCGGTACAATGAGCAGTACTTC. Translating gives CASKTLQGTDIRYNEQYF. The rearrangement uses TRBV28 and TRBJ2-7; 7 nucleotides line up with TRBD1. The CDR3 has 18 residues. CDR1 is MDHEN, CDR2 SYDVKM, per germline. V lost 7 bases and J lost 7; bases outside the gene matches: 25.

This rearrangement joins TRBV28 to TRBJ2-3; D possibly corresponds to TRBD1 (5 bases). CDR3 size: 14 residues. V lost 10 bases and J 11 bases, leaving 25 bases between the germline ends. CDR1 is MDHEN, CDR2 SYDVKM, per germline. The CDR3 spells CATVGVSAINVQYF. Here the CDR3 DNA reads TGTGCCACCGTAGGGGTTTCCGCCATTAATGTGCAGTATTTT. The entire variable domain, with the rest obtained from reference TRBV28 and TRBJ2-3, is as follows: DVKVTQSSRYLVKRTGEKVFLECVQDMDHENMFWYRQDPGLGLRLIYFSYDVKMKEKGDIPEGYSVSREKKERFSLILESASTNQTSMYLCATVGVSAINVQYFGPGTRLTVL.

This chain joins TRBV6-2 or TRBV6-3 and TRBJ2-1; D might be TRBD1 (5 bases). This CDR3 is built from 19 residues. Germline V gene lookup returns CDR1 MNHEY and CDR2 SVGEGT. The V end was cut by 5 bases, the J end by 2 bases, with 25 bases between. CDR3 loop: CASSTTTVGLSKPYNEQFF. The DNA of the CDR3 is TGTGCCAGCAGTACTACTACGGTGGGGCTTTCAAAGCCCTACAATGAGCAGTTCTTC.

The V call is TRBV5-1, the J call TRBJ2-1; TRBD1 agrees at 9 bases. This CDR3 spans 16 amino acids. The germline V gene encodes CDR1 SGHRS and CDR2 YFSETQ. The V and J ends lost 4 bases and 5 bases, in that order; junction bases with no gene match: 10. CDR3 amino acids: CASSVGDRDWHNEQFF. CDR3 nucleotides: TGCGCCAGCAGCGTTGGGGACAGGGATTGGCACAATGAGCAGTTCTTC.

This chain connects TRBV28 to TRBJ2-1, with D maybe TRBD1 (6 bases). This CDR3 region has 15 residues. Germline values: CDR1 MDHEN, CDR2 SYDVKM. Trimming pared 1 base from V and 1 base from J, leaving 8 bases between. The CDR3, as DNA: TGTGCCAGCAGTTTATTTAGGGGGTCCTACAATGAGCAGTTCTTC. Amino acid sequence: CASSLFRGSYNEQFF.

The gene calls are TRBV29-1 and TRBJ2-6, with 7 bases identical to TRBD2. The germline V gene has CDR1 SQVTM and CDR2 ANQGSEA. V shed 3 bases and J 0 bases; nucleotides not matched to a gene: 8. The CDR3 consists of 17 residues. CDR3 region: CSVEREGSLSGANVLTF. CDR3 sequence (DNA): TGCAGCGTTGAGAGGGAGGGATCCCTCTCTGGGGCCAACGTCCTGACTTTC.

The rearrangement joins TRBV4-1 to TRBJ2-7; 7 nucleotides match TRBD2. Per germline, CDR1 MGHRA and CDR2 YSYEKL. Unmatched junction bases numbered 10, after V lost 1 base and J lost 7 bases. The CDR3 consists of 15 residues. In nucleotides, the CDR3 is TGCGCCAGCAGCCAAGGAGGGTGGGAGGGGAGTGAGCAGTACTTC. Protein product: CASSQGGWEGSEQYF.

The genes are TRBV6-2 or TRBV6-3 and TRBJ2-1; no clear D gene. CDR1 and CDR2 from the germline V gene are MNHEY and SVGEGT. The V and J ends lost 4 bases and 2 bases respectively, with 12 bases between them. The CDR3 runs to 15 residues. The CDR3 here is CASSWDLRAYNEQFF. The CDR3, as DNA: TGTGCCAGCAGTTGGGATCTCCGCGCCTACAATGAGCAGTTCTTC.

The CDR3 bases are TGTGCCAGCTCATCCCTTCAAGGGGCAAATCAGCCCCAGCATTTT. Translation: CASSSLQGANQPQHF. The genes are TRBV18 and TRBJ1-5, with a tentative D call TRBD1 (5 bases). The CDR3 sequence is 15 residues long. V was shortened by 5 bases and J by 4 bases, with 15 bases between the two germline ends. The V gene's germline CDR1 is KGHSH and CDR2 LQKENI.

The V and J genes are TRBV20-1 and TRBJ1-2; weak D call: TRBD1 (6 bases). Germline V gene sequence: CDR1 DFQATT, CDR2 SNEGSKA (reference sequence). The CDR3 extends over 16 amino acids. V lost 4 bases and J lost 6, with 24 bases in between. In DNA form, the CDR3 reads TGCAGTGCTATCCTGGGGACATATCCTCCCGGGGATGGCTACACCTTC. Its translation is CSAILGTYPPGDGYTF.

The V and J genes are TRBV5-6 and TRBJ2-1, with a tentative D call TRBD1 (5 bases). Germline loops: CDR1 SGHDT, CDR2 YYEEEE. Trimming took 4 bases from V and 4 from J, leaving 9 bases between them. The length of the CDR3 is 13 residues. CDR3 sequence (DNA): TGTGCCAGCAGCGCGACAGAATACAATGAGCAGTTCTTC. Amino acids: CASSATEYNEQFF.

V usage is TRBV20-1 and J usage is TRBJ2-7; perhaps TRBD2 as D (6 bases). Trimming removed 6 bases at V and 4 bases at J, with 19 bases between. The CDR3 loop spans 14 amino acids. Germline V gives CDR1 DFQATT, CDR2 SNEGSKA (reference sequence). The CDR3 protein is CSAAIAAATYEQYF. For the CDR3, the DNA is TGCAGTGCCGCTATAGCGGCGGCTACATACGAGCAGTACTTC.

The chain joins TRBV25-1 to TRBJ1-6, with D unclear. In germline, CDR1 is MGHDK, CDR2 SYGVNS. This CDR3 contains 17 residues. V was pared by 1 base and J by 3 bases, with 13 bases between. In DNA, the CDR3 is TGTGCCAGCAGTGAATGGACGGGGATGGGCTATAATTCACCCCTCCACTTT. Translating it yields CASSEWTGMGYNSPLHF.

J is TRBJ2-5 and V is TRBV12-3 or TRBV12-4; 10 nucleotides line up with TRBD2. With V trimmed by 5 bases and J by 7 bases, 10 bases remained unmatched. The CDR3 extends over 15 amino acids. CDR3 region: CASSRTSGASRTQYF. The CDR3 DNA sequence: TGTGCCAGCAGTCGGACTAGCGGAGCCTCAAGGACCCAGTACTTC.

In this sample, this clonotype turned up a few times. Here the CDR3 reads CAIREEFPNYGYTF. The DNA of the CDR3 is TGTGCCATCAGGGAGGAGTTTCCTAACTATGGCTACACCTTC. This chain uses TRBV10-3 with TRBJ1-2; D gene unclear. Germline V gene data show CDR1 as ENHRY and CDR2 as SYGVKD. V lost 6 bases and J lost 0, with 11 bases in between. The CDR3 totals 14 residues.